This TCR beta chain comes out of a study of T cell changes during pregnancy in multiple sclerosis. Assay: immunoSEQ multiplex PCR; the TCRdb copy retains only in-frame clones and omits some. The repertoire holds over 60,000 clones, with 91% as singletons. Germline values: CDR1 SGHTA, CDR2 FQGNSA. V lost 5 bases and J 8 bases, leaving 22 bases between the germline ends. The CDR3 sequence is 16 residues long. Source: peripheral blood, taken in the third trimester of pregnancy. This clonotype was obtained from a female donor in good health, enrolled as a control in a pregnancy study. The V call is TRBV7-2, the J call TRBJ2-1; TRBD1 might be the D (8 bases). CDR3 amino acids: CASSHDRGGGLDEQFF. The CDR3 DNA follows: TGTGCCAGCAGCCACGACAGGGGAGGGGGCTTGGATGAGCAGTTCTTC.